The source of this T cell receptor beta chain is a study of Ad26.COV2.S vaccination and SARS-CoV-2 variants. The V end lost 6 bases, the J end lost 3 bases, and 12 bases lay between the germline ends. Germline loops: CDR1 LNHDA, CDR2 SQIVND (reference sequence). The CDR3 has 13 amino acids. Assay used: immunoSEQ multiplex PCR; TCRdb lists only in-frame clones, some missing. The top ten hold 3% to 5% of the sample, which has about 350,000 clones, about 91% seen once. The chain is built from TRBV19 and TRBJ2-7; D is perhaps TRBD2 (6 bases). The receptor comes from a human donor who had recovered from COVID-19. The sample was peripheral blood, taken after recovery from COVID-19. The CDR3 sequence: CASRAAGYYEQYF. CDR3 bases: TGTGCCAGTAGAGCGGCGGGGTACTACGAGCAGTACTTC.